The 18 T cell receptor beta chains below come from one sample, sequenced in a study of beta chain features in type 1 diabetes. Every bit of the isolated RNA underwent reverse transcription, so sequencing read expressed TCRB transcripts. Libraries were prepared by immunoSEQ multiplex PCR; TCRdb keeps only in-frame clonotypes and omits some of them. There are some 900,000 clones in the sample; about a sixth occur only once, and about 0.02% lies in the top ten. The sequenced sample was naive CD4+ T cells from blood. These receptors were collected from a woman between 18 and 29 years old in good health.

The table lists this clone with a few counts. This chain links TRBV7-2 with TRBJ2-5; possibly TRBD1 for D (6 bases). V was pared by 5 bases and J by 5 bases, with 12 bases between. Per germline, CDR1 SGHTA and CDR2 FQGNSA. This CDR3 contains 13 residues. CDR3 in amino acids: CASSRRTAETQYF. Written as DNA, the CDR3 is TGTGCCAGCAGCCGCAGGACAGCCGAGACCCAGTACTTC.

This clone was seen more than once but under ten times. The chain uses TRBV5-1 and TRBJ2-1; D perhaps matches TRBD2 (6 bases). V dropped 2 bases and J dropped 1 base, with 10 bases sitting between them. The CDR3 sequence is 15 residues long. Per the germline V gene, CDR1 is SGHRS and CDR2 is YFSETQ. The DNA of the CDR3 is TGCGCCAGCAGCTTTAGTGGGAGGTCCTACAATGAGCAGTTCTTC. It codes for CASSFSGRSYNEQFF.

This clone has a handful of counts. V is TRBV4-2 and J is TRBJ1-4, with D perhaps matching TRBD1 (5 bases). This CDR3 is built from 15 residues. Trimming cost V 1 base and J 6 bases, with 12 bases left between them. Germline V gives CDR1 LGHNA, CDR2 YNFKEQ. CDR3 in amino acids: CASSQGPGADEKLFF. The DNA for the CDR3 is TGTGCCAGCAGCCAAGGGCCCGGGGCGGATGAAAAACTGTTTTTT.

The chain has TRBV7-2 and TRBJ2-1, with 7 bases matching TRBD2. Germline V CDR1 and CDR2: SGHTA, FQGNSA. The CDR3 is 14 residues long. Trimming at V came to 4 bases and at J to 6 bases, leaving 6 bases not matched to a gene. The CDR3 nucleotides read TGTGCCAGCAGCTCCCGAAGCGGGATCAATGAGCAGTTCTTC. Its protein product is CASSSRSGINEQFF.

CDR3 nucleotide sequence: TGTGCCAGCAGTGAGCAGGGGAATACCTATGGCTACACCTTC. Its protein product is CASSEQGNTYGYTF. The chain uses TRBV2 and TRBJ1-2; tentatively, D is TRBD1 (6 bases). Trimming stripped 3 bases from V and 4 bases from J, with 12 bases between. Germline CDR1 reads SNHLY; CDR2 reads FYNNEI. The CDR3 spans 14 residues.

This clone was detected only a few times. The chain combines TRBV14 with TRBJ2-1; TRBD2 matches 10 bases. The CDR3 is made up of 17 amino acids. Germline CDR1 reads SGHDN; CDR2 reads FVKESK. The ends lost 3 bases at V and 6 bases at J; junction bases unmatched: 11. Written as DNA, the CDR3 is TGTGCCAGCAGCCACATGGACGGGCTAGCGGGAGCCAATGAGCAGTTCTTC. Its translation: CASSHMDGLAGANEQFF.

The chain is built from TRBV7-9 and TRBJ2-1, with D perhaps TRBD2 (5 bases). CDR1 SEHNR and CDR2 FQNEAQ come from the germline V gene (reference sequence). The V end was cut by 7 bases, the J end by 6 bases, with 25 bases between. The length of the CDR3 is 17 residues. For the CDR3, the DNA is TGTGCCAGCATCCGCTGGCGTGCGCGGGCCGCGGGCAATGAGCAGTTCTTC. Translation gives CASIRWRARAAGNEQFF.

This clone was detected only once. V and J are TRBV7-8 and TRBJ2-1, with 10 bases fitting TRBD2. In germline, CDR1 is SGHVS, CDR2 FQNEAQ. V gave up 4 bases and J gave up 7 bases; unmatched junction bases: 10. CDR3 length: 16 amino acids. The CDR3 sequence: CASSSQAGGYRNEQFF. For the CDR3, the DNA is TGTGCCAGCAGCTCCCAAGCGGGAGGGTATCGTAATGAGCAGTTCTTC. The complete variable domain, with remaining parts taken from reference TRBV7-8 and TRBJ2-1, reads GAGVSQSPRYKVAKRGQDVALRCDPISGHVSLFWYQQALGQGPEFLTYFQNEAQLDKSGLPSDRFFAERPEGSVSTLKIQRTQQEDSAVYLCASSSQAGGYRNEQFFGPGTRLTVL.

This clone has more than one count but fewer than ten. Within the sample, other DNA sequences also encode this same CDR3. The chain combines TRBV9 with TRBJ2-3; D is unresolved. Trimming took off 4 bases at V and 1 base at J, with 7 bases between the two ends. CDR3 length equals 13 residues. The V gene's germline CDR1 is SGDLS and CDR2 YYNGEE. CDR3 nucleotides: TGTGCCAGCAGCCCCTCGGGCACAGATACGCAGTATTTT. Translation gives CASSPSGTDTQYF.

Written as DNA, the CDR3 is TGCAGCGTTGACTACCGCGGGGGCACTGAAGCTTTCTTT. It is translated as CSVDYRGGTEAFF. The chain has TRBV29-1 and TRBJ1-1, with D perhaps TRBD1 (5 bases). Trimming left V 3 bases short and J 4 bases short, with 12 bases between. CDR1 and CDR2 from the germline V gene are SQVTM and ANQGSEA. CDR3 length equals 13 residues.

This chain joins TRBV7-2 and TRBJ2-1; D remains unclear. Per the germline V gene, CDR1 is SGHTA and CDR2 is FQGNSA. CDR3 size: 16 residues. The ends were cut back, 2 bases at V and 0 bases at J, with 11 bases in the middle. The CDR3 DNA reads TGTGCCAGCAGCTTATCGGATAGCTACTCCTACAATGAGCAGTTCTTC. Residues: CASSLSDSYSYNEQFF.

The J gene is TRBJ2-1, the V gene TRBV6-5, with D perhaps TRBD1 or TRBD2 (5 bases each). This CDR3 contains 14 residues. Germline V gene lookup returns CDR1 MNHEY and CDR2 SVGAGI. V shed 2 bases and J shed 4 bases, with 9 bases lying between them. For the CDR3, the DNA is TGTGCCAGCAGTTACCGGGACGCTTACAATGAGCAGTTCTTC. Translation: CASSYRDAYNEQFF.

DNA for the CDR3: TGTGCCAGCTCACCAATTGGGTACTATGGCTACACCTTC. Translation gives CASSPIGYYGYTF. The V gene is TRBV18, the J gene TRBJ1-2; D is unresolved. The CDR3 runs 13 residues. CDR1 is KGHSH, CDR2 LQKENI, per germline. Between the trimmed V and J ends, which lost 2 bases and 3 bases, there was a span of 7 bases.

This clone was detected only a few times. This sequence joins TRBV2 and TRBJ2-6; D may match TRBD1 or TRBD2 (5 bases each). V gave up 6 bases and J gave up 0 bases, with 9 bases separating them. This CDR3 comprises 15 residues. The V gene's germline CDR1 is SNHLY and CDR2 FYNNEI. DNA of the CDR3: TGTGCCAGCAGCACCGGGGCCTCTGGGGCCAACGTCCTGACTTTC. This encodes CASSTGASGANVLTF.

This chain links TRBV10-3 with TRBJ2-1; 8 bases align to TRBD2. This CDR3 is built from 13 residues. Trimming took 4 bases from V and 7 from J; bases not matched to a gene: 3. Germline assignment: CDR1 ENHRY and CDR2 SYGVKD. Written as DNA, the CDR3 is TGTGCCATCAGTGGGGGACTAGATAATGAGCAGTTCTTC. Protein product: CAISGGLDNEQFF.

The J gene is TRBJ2-7, the V gene TRBV15; no reliable D call. CDR1 and CDR2 from the germline V gene are LNHNV and YYDKDF (reference sequence). The V and J ends lost 0 bases and 3 bases respectively, with 9 bases between them. The CDR3 extends over 14 amino acids. The CDR3 coding sequence is TGTGCCACCAGCAGAGATCTTTTCGGCTACGAGCAGTACTTC. Protein sequence: CATSRDLFGYEQYF.

There are a few counts of this clone. V usage is TRBV5-4 and J usage is TRBJ2-1; no clear D gene. CDR3 size: 16 residues. The germline V and J ends were trimmed by 4 bases and 4 bases, with 18 bases remaining between them. The V gene's germline CDR1 is SGHNT and CDR2 YYREEE (reference sequence). CDR3 sequence reads: CASSQETGLSYNEQFF. CDR3 coding DNA: TGTGCCAGCAGCCAAGAGACCGGGCTAAGTTACAATGAGCAGTTCTTC.

V gene TRBV7-2 combines with J gene TRBJ2-1; 8 bases are a match to TRBD2. V dropped 5 bases and J dropped 1; count of bases not matched to a gene: 7. Looked up from germline, CDR1 is SGHTA and CDR2 is FQGNSA. This CDR3 has 16 residues. CDR3 protein: CASSTAGTSSYNEQFF. CDR3 nucleotides: TGTGCCAGCAGCACCGCCGGGACTAGTTCCTACAATGAGCAGTTCTTC.